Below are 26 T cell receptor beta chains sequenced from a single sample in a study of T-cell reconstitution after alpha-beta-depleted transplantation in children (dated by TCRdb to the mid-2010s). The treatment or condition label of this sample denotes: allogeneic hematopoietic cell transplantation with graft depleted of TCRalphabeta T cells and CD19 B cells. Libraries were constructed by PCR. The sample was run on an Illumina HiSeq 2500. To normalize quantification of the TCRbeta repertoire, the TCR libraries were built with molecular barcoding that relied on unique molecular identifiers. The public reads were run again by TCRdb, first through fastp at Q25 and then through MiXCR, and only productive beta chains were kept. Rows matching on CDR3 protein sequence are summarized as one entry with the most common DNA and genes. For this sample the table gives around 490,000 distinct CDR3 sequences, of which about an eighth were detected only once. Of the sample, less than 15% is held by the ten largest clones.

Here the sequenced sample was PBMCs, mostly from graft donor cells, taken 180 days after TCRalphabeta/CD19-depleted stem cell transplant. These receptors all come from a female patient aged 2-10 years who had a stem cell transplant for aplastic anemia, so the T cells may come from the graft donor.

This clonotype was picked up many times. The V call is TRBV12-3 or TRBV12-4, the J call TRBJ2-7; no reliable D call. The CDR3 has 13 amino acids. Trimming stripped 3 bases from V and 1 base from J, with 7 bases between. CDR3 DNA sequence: TGTGCCAGCAGTTTTCCTGTATCCTACGAGCAGTACTTC. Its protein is CASSFPVSYEQYF.

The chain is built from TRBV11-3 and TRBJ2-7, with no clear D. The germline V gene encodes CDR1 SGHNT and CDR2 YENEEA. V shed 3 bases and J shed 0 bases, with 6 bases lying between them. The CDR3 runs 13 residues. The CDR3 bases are TGTGCCAGCAGCTTTTTCGTCTCCTACGAGCAGTACGTC. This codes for CASSFFVSYEQYV.

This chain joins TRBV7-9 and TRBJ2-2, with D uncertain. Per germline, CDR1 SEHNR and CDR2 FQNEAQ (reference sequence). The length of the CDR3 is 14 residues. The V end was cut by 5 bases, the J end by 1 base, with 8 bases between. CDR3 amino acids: CASSEGMNTGELFF. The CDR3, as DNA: TGTGCCAGCAGCGAAGGGATGAACACCGGGGAGCTGTTTTTT. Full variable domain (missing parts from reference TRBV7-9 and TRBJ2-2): DTGVSQNPRHKITKRGQNVTFRCDPISEHNRLYWYRQTLGQGPEFLTYFQNEAQLEKSRLLSDRFSAERPKGSFSTLEIQRTEQGDSAMYLCASSEGMNTGELFFGEGSRLTVL.

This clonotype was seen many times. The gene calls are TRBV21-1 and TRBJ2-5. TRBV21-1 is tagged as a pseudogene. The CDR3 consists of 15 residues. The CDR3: CASSKRDCNQETQYF. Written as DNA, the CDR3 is TGTGCCAGCAGCAAAAGAGATTGTAACCAAGAGACCCAGTACTTC.

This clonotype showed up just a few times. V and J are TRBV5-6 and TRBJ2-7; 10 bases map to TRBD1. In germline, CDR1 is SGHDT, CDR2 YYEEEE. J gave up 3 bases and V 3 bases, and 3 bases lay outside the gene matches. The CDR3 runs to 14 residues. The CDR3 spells CASSWGDRGYEQYV. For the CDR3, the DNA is TGTGCCAGCAGCTGGGGGGACAGGGGCTACGAGCAGTACGTC.

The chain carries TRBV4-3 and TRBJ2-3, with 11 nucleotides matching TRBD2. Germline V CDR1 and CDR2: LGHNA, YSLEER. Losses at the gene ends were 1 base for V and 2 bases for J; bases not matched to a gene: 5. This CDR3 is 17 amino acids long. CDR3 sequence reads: CASSQGTSGRTTDTQYF. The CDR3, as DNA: TGCGCCAGCAGCCAAGGGACTAGCGGGCGTACCACAGATACGCAGTATTTT.

DNA of the CDR3: TGCGCCAGCAGCCAAAGGCTAGCGGGAGCCGATACGCAGTATTTT. It codes for CASSQRLAGADTQYF. The chain links TRBV4-3 to TRBJ2-3; 10 bases are shared with TRBD2. The CDR3 runs to 15 residues. Trimming took 2 bases from V and 6 from J; bases not matched to a gene: 5. Germline CDR1 LGHNA, CDR2 YSLEER.

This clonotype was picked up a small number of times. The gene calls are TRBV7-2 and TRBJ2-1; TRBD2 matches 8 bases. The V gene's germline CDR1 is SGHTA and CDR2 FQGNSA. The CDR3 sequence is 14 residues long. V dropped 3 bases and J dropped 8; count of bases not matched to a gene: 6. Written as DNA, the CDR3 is TGTGCCAGCAGCTTCGGGGTAGCGGGGTATGAGCAGTTCTTC. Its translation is CASSFGVAGYEQFF.

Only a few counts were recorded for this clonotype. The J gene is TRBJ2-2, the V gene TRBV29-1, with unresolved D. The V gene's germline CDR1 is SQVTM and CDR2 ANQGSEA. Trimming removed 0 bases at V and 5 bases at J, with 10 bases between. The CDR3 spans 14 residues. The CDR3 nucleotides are TGCAGCGTTGAAGACGTGGCAGAAACCGGGGAGCTGTTTTTT. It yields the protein CSVEDVAETGELFF.

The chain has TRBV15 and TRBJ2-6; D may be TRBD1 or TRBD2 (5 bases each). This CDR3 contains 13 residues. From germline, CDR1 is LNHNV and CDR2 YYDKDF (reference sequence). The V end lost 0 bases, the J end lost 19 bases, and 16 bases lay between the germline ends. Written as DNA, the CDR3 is TGTGCCACCAGCAGAGACTTGGACATATCGGGAACTTTC. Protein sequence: CATSRDLDISGTF. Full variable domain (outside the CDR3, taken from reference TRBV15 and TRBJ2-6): DAMVIQNPRYQVTQFGKPVTLSCSQTLNHNVMYWYQQKSSQAPKLLFHYYDKDFNNEADTPDNFQSRRPNTSFCFLDIRSPGLGDTAMYLCATSRDLDISGTFGAGSRLTVL.

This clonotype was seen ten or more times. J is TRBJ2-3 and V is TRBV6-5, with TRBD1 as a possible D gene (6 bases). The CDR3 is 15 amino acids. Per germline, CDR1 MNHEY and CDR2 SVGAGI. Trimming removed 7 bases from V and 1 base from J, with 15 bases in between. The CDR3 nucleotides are TGTGCCAGCATGTTACAGGGCTTTGGCACAGATACGCAGTATTTT. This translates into CASMLQGFGTDTQYF.

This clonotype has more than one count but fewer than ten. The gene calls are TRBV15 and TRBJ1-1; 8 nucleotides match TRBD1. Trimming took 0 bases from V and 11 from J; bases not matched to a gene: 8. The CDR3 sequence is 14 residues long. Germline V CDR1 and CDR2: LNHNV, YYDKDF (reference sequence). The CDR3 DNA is TGTGCCACCAGCAGAGATATCACAGGGGGAATGGCTTTCTTT. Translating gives CATSRDITGGMAFF.

CDR3 sequence: CASRRELSYNEQFF. In DNA form, the CDR3 reads TGCGCCAGCAGGCGGGAGCTCTCCTACAATGAGCAGTTCTTC. This rearrangement joins TRBV4-3 to TRBJ2-1, with 7 bases aligning to TRBD2. Germline V gives CDR1 LGHNA, CDR2 YSLEER. CDR3 size: 14 residues. The junction had 2 bases not matched to a gene; V was cut back by 6 bases and J by 0 bases.

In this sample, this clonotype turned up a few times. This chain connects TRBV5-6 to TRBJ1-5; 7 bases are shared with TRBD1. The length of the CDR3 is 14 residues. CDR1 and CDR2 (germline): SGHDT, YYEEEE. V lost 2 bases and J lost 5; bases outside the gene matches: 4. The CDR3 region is CASSLQGKYQPQHF. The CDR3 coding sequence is TGTGCCAGCAGCTTACAGGGGAAGTATCAGCCCCAGCATTTT.

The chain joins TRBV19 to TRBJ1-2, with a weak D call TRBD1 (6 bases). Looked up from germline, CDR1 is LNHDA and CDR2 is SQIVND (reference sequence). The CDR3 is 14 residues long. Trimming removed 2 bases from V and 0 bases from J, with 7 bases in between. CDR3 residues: CASSITGSNYGYTF. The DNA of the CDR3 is TGTGCCAGTAGTATAACAGGGTCTAACTATGGCTACACCTTC.

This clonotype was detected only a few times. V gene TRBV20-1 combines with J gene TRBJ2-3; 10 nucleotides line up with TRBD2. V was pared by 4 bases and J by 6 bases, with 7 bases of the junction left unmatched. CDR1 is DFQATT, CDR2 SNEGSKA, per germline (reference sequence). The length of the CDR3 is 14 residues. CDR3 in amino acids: CSAKASGRGDTQYF. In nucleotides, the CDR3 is TGCAGTGCTAAGGCTAGCGGGAGAGGGGATACGCAGTATTTT.

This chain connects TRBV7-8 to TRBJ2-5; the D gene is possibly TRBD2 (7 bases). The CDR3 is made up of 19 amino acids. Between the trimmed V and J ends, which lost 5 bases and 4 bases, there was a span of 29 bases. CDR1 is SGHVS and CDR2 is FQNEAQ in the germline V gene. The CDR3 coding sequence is TGTGCCAGCAGCCCCCTTCCGGGGGCGGGAGTGGGGTGGGGAGAGACCCAGTACTTC. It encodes CASSPLPGAGVGWGETQYF.

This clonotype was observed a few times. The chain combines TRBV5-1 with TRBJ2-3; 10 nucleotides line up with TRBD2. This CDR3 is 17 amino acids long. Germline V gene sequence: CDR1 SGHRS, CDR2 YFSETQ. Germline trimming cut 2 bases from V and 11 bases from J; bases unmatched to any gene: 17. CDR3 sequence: CASSFSLAASGSVGQYF. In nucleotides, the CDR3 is TGCGCCAGCAGCTTCAGCCTAGCGGCTAGCGGGAGTGTCGGGCAGTATTTT.

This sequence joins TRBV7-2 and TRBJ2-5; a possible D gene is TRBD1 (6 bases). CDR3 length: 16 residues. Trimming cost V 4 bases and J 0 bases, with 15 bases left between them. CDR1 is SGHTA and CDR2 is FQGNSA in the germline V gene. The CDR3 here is CASSSDRRGYQETQYF. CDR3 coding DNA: TGTGCCAGCAGCTCCGATCGCAGGGGCTACCAAGAGACCCAGTACTTC.

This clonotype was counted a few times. The CDR3 bases are TGCGCCAGCAGTGAGTCGGGCGGTATGAACACTGAAGCTTTCTTT. Protein product: CASSESGGMNTEAFF. The chain employs TRBV10-1 and TRBJ1-1, with unresolved D. Trimming stripped 0 bases from V and 0 bases from J, with 8 bases between. This CDR3 region has 15 residues. The germline V gene encodes CDR1 WNHNN and CDR2 SYGVQD (reference sequence).

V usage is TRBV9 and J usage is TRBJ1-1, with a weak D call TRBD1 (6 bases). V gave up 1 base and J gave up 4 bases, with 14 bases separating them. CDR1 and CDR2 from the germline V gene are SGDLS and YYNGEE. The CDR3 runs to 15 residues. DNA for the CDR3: TGTGCCAGCAGCGTAACCGACAGGTTTATCACTGAAGCTTTCTTT. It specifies CASSVTDRFITEAFF.

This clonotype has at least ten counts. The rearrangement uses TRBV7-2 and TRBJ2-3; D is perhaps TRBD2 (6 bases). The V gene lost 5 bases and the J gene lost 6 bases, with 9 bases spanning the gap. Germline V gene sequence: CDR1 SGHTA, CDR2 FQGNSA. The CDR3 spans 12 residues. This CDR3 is CASSHLADTQYF. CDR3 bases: TGTGCCAGCAGCCATCTAGCGGATACGCAGTATTTT.

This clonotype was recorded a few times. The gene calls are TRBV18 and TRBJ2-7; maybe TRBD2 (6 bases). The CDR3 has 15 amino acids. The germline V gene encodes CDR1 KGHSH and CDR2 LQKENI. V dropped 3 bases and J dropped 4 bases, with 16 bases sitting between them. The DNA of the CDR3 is TGTGCCAGCTCACCCGGAGGGCCGGCTGTATACGAGCAGTACGTC. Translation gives CASSPGGPAVYEQYV.

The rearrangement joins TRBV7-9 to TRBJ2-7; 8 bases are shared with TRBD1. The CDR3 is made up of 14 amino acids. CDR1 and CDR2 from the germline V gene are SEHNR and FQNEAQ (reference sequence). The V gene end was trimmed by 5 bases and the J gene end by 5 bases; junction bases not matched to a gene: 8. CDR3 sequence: CASSEWTGPHEQYF. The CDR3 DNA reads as TGTGCCAGCAGCGAATGGACAGGGCCCCACGAGCAGTACTTC.

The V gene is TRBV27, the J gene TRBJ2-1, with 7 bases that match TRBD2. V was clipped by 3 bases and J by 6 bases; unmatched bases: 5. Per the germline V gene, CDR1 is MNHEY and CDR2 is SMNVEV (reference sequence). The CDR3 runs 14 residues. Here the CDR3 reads CASSFFERGNEQFF. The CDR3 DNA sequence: TGTGCCAGCAGTTTTTTCGAGCGGGGCAATGAGCAGTTCTTC.

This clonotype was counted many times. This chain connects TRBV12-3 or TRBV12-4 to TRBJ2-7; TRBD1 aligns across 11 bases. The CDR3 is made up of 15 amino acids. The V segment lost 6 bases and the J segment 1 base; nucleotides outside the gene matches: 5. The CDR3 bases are TGTGCCAGCAGCTTGGGACAGGGGGGTTCCTACGAGCAGTACGTC. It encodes CASSLGQGGSYEQYV.